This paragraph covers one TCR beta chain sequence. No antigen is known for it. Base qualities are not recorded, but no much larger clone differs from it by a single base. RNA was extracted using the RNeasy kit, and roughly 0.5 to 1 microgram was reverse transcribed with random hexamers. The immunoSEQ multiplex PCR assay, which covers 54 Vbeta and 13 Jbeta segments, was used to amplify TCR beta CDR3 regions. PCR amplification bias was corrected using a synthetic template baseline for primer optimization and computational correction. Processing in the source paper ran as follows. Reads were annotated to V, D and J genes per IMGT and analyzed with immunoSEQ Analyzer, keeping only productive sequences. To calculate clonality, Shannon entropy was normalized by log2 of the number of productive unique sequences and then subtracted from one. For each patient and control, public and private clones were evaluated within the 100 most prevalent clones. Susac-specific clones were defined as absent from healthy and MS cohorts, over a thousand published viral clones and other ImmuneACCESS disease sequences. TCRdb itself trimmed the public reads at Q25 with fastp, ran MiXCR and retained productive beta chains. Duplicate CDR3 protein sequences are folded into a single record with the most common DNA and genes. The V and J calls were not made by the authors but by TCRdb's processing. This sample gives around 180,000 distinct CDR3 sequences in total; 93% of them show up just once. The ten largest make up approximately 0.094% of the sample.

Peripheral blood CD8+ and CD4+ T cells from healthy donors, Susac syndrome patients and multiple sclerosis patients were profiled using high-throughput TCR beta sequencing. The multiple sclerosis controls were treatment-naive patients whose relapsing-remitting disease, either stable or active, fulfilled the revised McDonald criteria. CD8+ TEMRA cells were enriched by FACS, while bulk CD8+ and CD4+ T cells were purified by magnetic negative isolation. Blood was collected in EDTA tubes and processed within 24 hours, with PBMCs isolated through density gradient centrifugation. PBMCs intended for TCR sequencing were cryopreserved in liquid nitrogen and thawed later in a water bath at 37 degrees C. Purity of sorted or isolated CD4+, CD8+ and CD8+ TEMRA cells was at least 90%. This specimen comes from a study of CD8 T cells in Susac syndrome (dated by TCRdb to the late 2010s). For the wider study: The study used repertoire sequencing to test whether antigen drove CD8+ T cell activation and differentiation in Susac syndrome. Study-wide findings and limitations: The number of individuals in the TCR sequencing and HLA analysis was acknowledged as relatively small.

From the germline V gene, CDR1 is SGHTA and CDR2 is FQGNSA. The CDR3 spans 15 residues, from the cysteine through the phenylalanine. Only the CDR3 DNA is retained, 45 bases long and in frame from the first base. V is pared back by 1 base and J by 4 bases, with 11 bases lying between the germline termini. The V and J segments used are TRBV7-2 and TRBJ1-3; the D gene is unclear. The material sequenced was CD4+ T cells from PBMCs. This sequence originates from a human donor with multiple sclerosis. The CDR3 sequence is CASSLVVGPGNTIYF. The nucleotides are TGTGCCAGCAGCTTAGTGGTAGGGCCAGGAAACACCATATATTTT.